One and the same sample provided the 2 T cell receptor beta chains below, sequenced in a study of T cells in Graves' hyperthyroidism and ophthalmopathy. The investigators amplified TCR beta CDR3 regions from RNA transcripts. The HTBI primer set drove a first-round RT-PCR of the TCR CDR3. TCRdb itself ran the multiplex PCR reads through MiXCR, one entry per CDR3 protein. The sample yields hundreds of thousands of distinct CDR3 sequences, about 15% seen once. Sequenced: blood. The receptor set was obtained from a woman aged 18-29 years with Graves' hyperthyroidism.

This clonotype has at least ten counts. V usage is TRBV30 and J usage is TRBJ2-7; D ambiguous. Trimming stripped 0 bases from V and 0 bases from J, with 12 bases between. CDR1 and CDR2 from the germline V gene are GTSNPN and SVGIG (reference sequence). The CDR3 loop spans 15 amino acids. The CDR3 nucleotides read TGTGCCTGGAGTGTTCGCAGCGCGTCCTCCTACGAGCAGTACTTC. Translating it yields CAWSVRSASSYEQYF.

This clonotype was detected only a few times. The rearrangement joins TRBV11-3 to TRBJ1-3; D remains ambiguous. This CDR3 is 13 amino acids long. In germline, CDR1 is SGHNT, CDR2 YENEEA. Trimming stripped 5 bases from V and 5 bases from J, with 10 bases between. CDR3 in amino acids: CASSVKERNTIYF. The CDR3 DNA reads TGTGCCAGCAGCGTCAAGGAAAGAAACACCATATATTTT. The variable domain in full, completed from reference TRBV11-3 and TRBJ1-3, reads EAGVVQSPRYKIIEKKQPVAFWCNPISGHNTLYWYLQNLGQGPELLIRYENEEAVDDSQLPKDRFSAERLKGVDSTLKIQPAELGDSAVYLCASSVKERNTIYFGEGSWLTVV.